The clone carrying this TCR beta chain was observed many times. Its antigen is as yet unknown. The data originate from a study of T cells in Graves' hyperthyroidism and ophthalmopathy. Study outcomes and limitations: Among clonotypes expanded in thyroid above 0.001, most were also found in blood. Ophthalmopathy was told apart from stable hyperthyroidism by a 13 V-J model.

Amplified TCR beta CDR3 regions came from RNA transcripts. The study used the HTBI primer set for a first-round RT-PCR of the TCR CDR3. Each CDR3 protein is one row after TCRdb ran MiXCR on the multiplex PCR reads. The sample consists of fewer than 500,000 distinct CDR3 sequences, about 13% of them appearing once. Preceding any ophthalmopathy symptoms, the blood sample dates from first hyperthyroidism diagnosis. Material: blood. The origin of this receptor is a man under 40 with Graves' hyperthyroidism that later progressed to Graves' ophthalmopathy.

The CDR3 is CASSSWDRANNEQFF. The CDR3 DNA reads TGTGCCAGCAGCTCCTGGGACAGGGCAAACAATGAGCAGTTCTTC. This chain connects TRBV11-2 to TRBJ2-1, with TRBD1 matching 9 bases. The V gene end was trimmed by 4 bases and the J gene end by 5 bases; junction bases not matched to a gene: 6. The CDR3 is 15 residues long. Germline assignment: CDR1 SGHAT and CDR2 FQNNGV.